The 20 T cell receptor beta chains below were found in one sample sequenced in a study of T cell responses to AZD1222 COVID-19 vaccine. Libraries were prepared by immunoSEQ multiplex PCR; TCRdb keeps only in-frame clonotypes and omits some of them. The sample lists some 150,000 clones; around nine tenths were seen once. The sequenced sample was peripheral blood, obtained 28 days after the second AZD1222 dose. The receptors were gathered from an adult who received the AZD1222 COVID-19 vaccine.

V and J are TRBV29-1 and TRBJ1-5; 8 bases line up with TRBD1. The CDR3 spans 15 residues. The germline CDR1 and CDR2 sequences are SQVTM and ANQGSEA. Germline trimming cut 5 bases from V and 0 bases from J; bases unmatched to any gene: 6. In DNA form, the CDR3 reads TGCAGCGTTACGACAGGGGCGATTAGCAATCAGCCCCAGCATTTT. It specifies CSVTTGAISNQPQHF.

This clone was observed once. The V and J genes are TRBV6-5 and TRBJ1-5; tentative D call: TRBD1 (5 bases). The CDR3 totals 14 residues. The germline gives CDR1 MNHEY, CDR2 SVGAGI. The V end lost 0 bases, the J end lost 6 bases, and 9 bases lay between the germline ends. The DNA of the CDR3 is TGTGCCAGCAGTTACTCCAGGGATACTCAGCCCCAGCATTTT. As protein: CASSYSRDTQPQHF.

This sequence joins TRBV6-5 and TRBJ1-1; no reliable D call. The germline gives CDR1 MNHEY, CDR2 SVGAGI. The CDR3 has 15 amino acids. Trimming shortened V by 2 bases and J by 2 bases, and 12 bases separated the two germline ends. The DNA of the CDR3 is TGTGCCAGCAGTTACGACGTCAGACCAAACACTGAAGCTTTCTTT. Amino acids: CASSYDVRPNTEAFF.

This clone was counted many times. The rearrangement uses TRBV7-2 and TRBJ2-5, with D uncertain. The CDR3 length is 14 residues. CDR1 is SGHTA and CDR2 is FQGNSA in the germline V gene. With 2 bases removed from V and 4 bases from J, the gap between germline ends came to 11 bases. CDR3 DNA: TGTGCCAGCAGCTTAACGCCCAATGGAGAGACCCAGTACTTC. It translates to CASSLTPNGETQYF.

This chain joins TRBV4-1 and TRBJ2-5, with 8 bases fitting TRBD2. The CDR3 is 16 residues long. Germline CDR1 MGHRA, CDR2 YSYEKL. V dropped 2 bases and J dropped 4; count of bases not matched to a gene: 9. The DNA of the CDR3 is TGCGCCAGCAGCCAATCTGTTAGCGGGATTCGAGAGACCCAGTACTTC. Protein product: CASSQSVSGIRETQYF.

CDR3 amino acids: CASSESKRGSGNYGYTF. CDR3 sequence (DNA): TGCGCCAGCAGTGAGTCGAAGAGGGGGTCAGGCAACTATGGCTACACCTTC. The chain has TRBV10-2 and TRBJ1-2, with D perhaps matching TRBD1 (6 bases). V dropped 0 bases and J dropped 2 bases, with 16 bases sitting between them. CDR3 length: 17 amino acids. Germline-derived CDR1 and CDR2 are WSHSY and SAAADI.

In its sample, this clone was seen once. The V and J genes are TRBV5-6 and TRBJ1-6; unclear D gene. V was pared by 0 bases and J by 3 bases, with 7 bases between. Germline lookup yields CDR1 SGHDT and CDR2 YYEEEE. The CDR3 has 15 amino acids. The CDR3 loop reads CASSLGASYNSPLHF. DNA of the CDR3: TGTGCCAGCAGCTTGGGGGCCAGCTATAATTCACCCCTCCACTTT.

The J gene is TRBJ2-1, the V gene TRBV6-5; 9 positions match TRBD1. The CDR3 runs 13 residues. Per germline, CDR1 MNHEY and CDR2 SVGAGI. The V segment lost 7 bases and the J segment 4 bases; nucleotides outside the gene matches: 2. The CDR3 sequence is CASNGQGYNEQFF. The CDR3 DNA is TGTGCCAGCAACGGACAGGGGTACAATGAGCAGTTCTTC.

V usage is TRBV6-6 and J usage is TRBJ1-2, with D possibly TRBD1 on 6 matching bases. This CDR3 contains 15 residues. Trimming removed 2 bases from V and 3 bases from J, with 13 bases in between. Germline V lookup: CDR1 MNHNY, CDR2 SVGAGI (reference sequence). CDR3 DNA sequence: TGTGCCAGCAGTTACGGACAGTACGGGGACTATGGCTACACCTTC. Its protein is CASSYGQYGDYGYTF.

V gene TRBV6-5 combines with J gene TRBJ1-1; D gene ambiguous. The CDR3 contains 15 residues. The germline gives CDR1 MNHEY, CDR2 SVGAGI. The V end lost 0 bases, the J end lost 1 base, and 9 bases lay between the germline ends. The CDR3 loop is CASSYSVAGNTEAFF. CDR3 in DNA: TGTGCCAGCAGTTACTCAGTCGCCGGGAACACTGAAGCTTTCTTT.

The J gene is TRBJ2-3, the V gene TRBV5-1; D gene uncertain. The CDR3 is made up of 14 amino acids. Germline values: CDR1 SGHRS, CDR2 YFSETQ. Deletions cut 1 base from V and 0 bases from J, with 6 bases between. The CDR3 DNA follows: TGCGCCAGCAGCTTGTCGAGCAGCACAGATACGCAGTATTTT. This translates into CASSLSSSTDTQYF.

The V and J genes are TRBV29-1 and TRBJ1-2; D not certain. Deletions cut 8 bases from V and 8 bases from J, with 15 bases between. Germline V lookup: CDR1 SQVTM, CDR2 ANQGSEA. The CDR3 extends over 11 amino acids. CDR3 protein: CSLGTPGGYTF. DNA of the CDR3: TGCAGCTTGGGCACTCCGGGAGGCTACACCTTC.

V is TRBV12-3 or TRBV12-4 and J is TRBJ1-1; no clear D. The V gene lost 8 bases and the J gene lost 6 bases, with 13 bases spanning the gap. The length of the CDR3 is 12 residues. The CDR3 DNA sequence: TGTGCCAGCCACGACGGATTTTCTGAAGCTTTCTTT. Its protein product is CASHDGFSEAFF.

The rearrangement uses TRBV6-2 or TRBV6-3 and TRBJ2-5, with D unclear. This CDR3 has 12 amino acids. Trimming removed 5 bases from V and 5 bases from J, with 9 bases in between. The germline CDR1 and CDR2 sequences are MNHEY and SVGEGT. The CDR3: CASSLVRETQYF. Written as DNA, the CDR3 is TGTGCCAGCAGTCTCGTAAGGGAGACCCAGTACTTC.

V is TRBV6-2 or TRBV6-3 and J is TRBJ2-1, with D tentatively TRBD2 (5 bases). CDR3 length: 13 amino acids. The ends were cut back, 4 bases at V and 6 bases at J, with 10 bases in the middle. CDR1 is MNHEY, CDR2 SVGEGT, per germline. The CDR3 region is CASSSLGLNEQFF. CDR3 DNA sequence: TGTGCCAGCAGTTCACTAGGTCTCAATGAGCAGTTCTTC.

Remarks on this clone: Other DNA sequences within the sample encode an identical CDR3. CDR3 nucleotides: TGTGCCAGCAGCTTGGGTATCTCTGGGGCCAACGTCCTGACTTTC. This codes for CASSLGISGANVLTF. This chain connects TRBV5-6 to TRBJ2-6; D unresolved. CDR1 SGHDT and CDR2 YYEEEE come from the germline V gene. The CDR3 has 15 residues. Trimming removed 0 bases at V and 0 bases at J, with 4 bases between. Using reference TRBV5-6 and TRBJ2-6 for the parts outside the CDR3, the full variable domain is DAGVTQSPTHLIKTRGQQVTLRCSPKSGHDTVSWYQQALGQGPQFIFQYYEEEERQRGNFPDRFSGHQFPNYSSELNVNALLLGDSALYLCASSLGISGANVLTFGAGSRLTVL.

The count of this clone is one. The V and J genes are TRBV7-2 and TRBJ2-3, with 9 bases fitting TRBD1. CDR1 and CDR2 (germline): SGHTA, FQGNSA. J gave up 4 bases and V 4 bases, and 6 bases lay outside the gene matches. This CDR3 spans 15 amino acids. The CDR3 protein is CASSWGRDRADTQYF. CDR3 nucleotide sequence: TGTGCCAGCAGCTGGGGGCGGGACAGGGCAGATACGCAGTATTTT.

CDR3: CASSKGTGVNEKLFF. In nucleotides, the CDR3 is TGTGCCAGCAGCAAGGGGACAGGGGTTAATGAAAAACTGTTTTTT. This sequence joins TRBV21-1 and TRBJ1-4; the D segment call TRBD1 is taken from the table without a DNA check. TRBV21-1 has pseudogene status. The CDR3 has 15 amino acids.

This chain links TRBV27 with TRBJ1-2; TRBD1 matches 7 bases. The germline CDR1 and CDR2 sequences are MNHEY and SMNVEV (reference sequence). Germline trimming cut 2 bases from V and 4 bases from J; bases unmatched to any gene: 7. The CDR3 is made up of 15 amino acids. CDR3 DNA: TGTGCCAGCAGTTTAAGGGCAGGGGGGGCCTATGGCTACACCTTC. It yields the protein CASSLRAGGAYGYTF.

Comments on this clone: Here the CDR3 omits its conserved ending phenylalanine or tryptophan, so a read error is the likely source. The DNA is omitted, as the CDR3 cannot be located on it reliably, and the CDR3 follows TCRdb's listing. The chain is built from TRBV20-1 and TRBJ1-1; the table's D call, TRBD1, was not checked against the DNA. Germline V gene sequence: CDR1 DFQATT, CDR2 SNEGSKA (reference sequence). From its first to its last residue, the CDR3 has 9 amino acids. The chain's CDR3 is CSAGYGTLI.